The T cell receptor (beta chain) under discussion was sequenced for a study of cytomegalovirus exposure and HLA in healthy donors. Germline CDR1 reads LNHDA; CDR2 reads SQIVND (reference sequence). V lost 6 bases and J lost 3, with 14 bases in between. The CDR3 sequence is 15 residues long. Researchers ran the PCR with 60 Vbeta and 13 Jbeta primers. This table comes from immunoSEQ multiplex PCR, and its TCRdb copy is limited to in-frame clones, with some not included. The table lists 110,000 or so clones, 74% of them singletons. The chain is built from TRBV19 and TRBJ2-2, with D possibly TRBD2 on 5 matching bases. The source is a woman in her 40s in good health and CMV-seropositive. The sample consisted of PBMCs. The CDR3 DNA is TGTGCCAGTAGGATGCGCTCGAGGGACACCGGGGAGCTGTTTTTT. Amino acid sequence: CASRMRSRDTGELFF.